The present T cell receptor beta chain was sequenced within a study of blood T cells in healthy people across ages. This clonotype appeared a few times. Its target is unknown. General study points: Age brought a roughly linear fall in TCR beta diversity measured per million T cells.

With a J-beta primer mix and a sample-barcoded 5' primer, a second PCR ran about 7 to 11 cycles. TCRdb reprocessed the 5' RACE reads with MiXCR, giving one entry per CDR3 protein. This sample has fewer than 700,000 distinct CDR3 sequences, with 40% to 50% found just once. There are 14 residues in the CDR3. V lost 5 bases and J lost 7, with 14 bases in between. The germline V gene has CDR1 MNHEY and CDR2 SMNVEV (reference sequence). The sample consisted of blood. The clonotype was recovered from a man aged 80 or over in good health. This chain joins TRBV27 and TRBJ1-4; D is possibly TRBD1 (5 bases). CDR3 coding DNA: TGTGCCAGCAGTGTGGAGAGGAGGGGTGAAAAACTGTTTTTT. Encoded protein: CASSVERRGEKLFF.